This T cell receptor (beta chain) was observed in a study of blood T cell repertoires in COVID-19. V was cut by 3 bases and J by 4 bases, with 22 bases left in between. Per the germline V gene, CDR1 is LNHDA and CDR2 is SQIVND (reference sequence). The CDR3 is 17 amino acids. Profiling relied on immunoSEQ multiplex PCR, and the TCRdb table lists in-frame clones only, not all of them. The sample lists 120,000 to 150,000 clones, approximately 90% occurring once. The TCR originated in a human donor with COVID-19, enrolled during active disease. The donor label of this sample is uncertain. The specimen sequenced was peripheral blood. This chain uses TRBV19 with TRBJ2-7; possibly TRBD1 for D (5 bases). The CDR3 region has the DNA TGTGCCAGTAGTATTCGGGTTGGGGCAGTAGACGTTTACGAGCAGTACTTC. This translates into CASSIRVGAVDVYEQYF. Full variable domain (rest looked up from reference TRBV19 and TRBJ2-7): DGGITQSPKYLFRKEGQNVTLSCEQNLNHDAMYWYRQDPGQGLRLIYYSQIVNDFQKGDIAEGYSVSREKKESFPLTVTSAQKNPTAFYLCASSIRVGAVDVYEQYFGPGTRLTVT.